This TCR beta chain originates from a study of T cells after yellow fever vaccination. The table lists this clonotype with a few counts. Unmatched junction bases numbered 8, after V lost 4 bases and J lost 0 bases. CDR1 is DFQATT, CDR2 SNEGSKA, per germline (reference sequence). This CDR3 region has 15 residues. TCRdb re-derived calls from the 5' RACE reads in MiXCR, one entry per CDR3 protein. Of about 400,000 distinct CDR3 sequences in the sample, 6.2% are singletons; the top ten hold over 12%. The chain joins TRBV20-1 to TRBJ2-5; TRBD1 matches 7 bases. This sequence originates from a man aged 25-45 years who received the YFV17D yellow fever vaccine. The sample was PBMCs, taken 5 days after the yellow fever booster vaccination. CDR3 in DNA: TGCAGTGCTAAAAAGGGGACAGCGTACCAAGAGACCCAGTACTTC. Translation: CSAKKGTAYQETQYF.